What follows are 32 T cell receptor beta chains derived from one specimen sequenced in a study of Tregs in tolerant kidney transplant recipients. Sequencing used immunoSEQ multiplex PCR; TCRdb keeps in-frame clones, though not all of them. Among some 250,000 clones listed, about 86% were seen once. Sequencing was carried out using CD4+ T cells from blood. These receptors originate from a human donor in good health.

The chain joins TRBV18 to TRBJ1-2; 8 positions match TRBD1. Per the germline V gene, CDR1 is KGHSH and CDR2 is LQKENI. The CDR3 sequence is 15 residues long. With 5 bases clipped from V and 7 bases from J, the junction kept 12 bases outside the gene matches. The CDR3 reads CASSVAGTGSSGYTF. The CDR3 DNA sequence: TGTGCCAGCTCAGTCGCCGGGACAGGCTCTAGTGGCTACACCTTC.

The chain joins TRBV5-1 to TRBJ1-1; no clear D gene. Germline lookup yields CDR1 SGHRS and CDR2 YFSETQ. Trimming pared 4 bases from V and 2 bases from J, leaving 9 bases between. The CDR3 sequence is 13 residues long. The CDR3 here is CASSSTVNTEAFF. For the CDR3, the DNA is TGCGCCAGCAGCAGTACAGTTAACACTGAAGCTTTCTTT.

This clone has only a few counts. This chain joins TRBV5-6 and TRBJ1-1, with D possibly matching TRBD1 (5 bases). The CDR3 length is 15 residues. The germline V and J ends were trimmed by 0 bases and 4 bases, with 13 bases remaining between them. Germline lookup yields CDR1 SGHDT and CDR2 YYEEEE. CDR3 residues: CASSLELLRGTEAFF. The CDR3 region has the DNA TGTGCCAGCAGCTTGGAATTATTGAGGGGCACTGAAGCTTTCTTT. Filled out from reference TRBV5-6 and TRBJ1-1, the complete variable domain reads DAGVTQSPTHLIKTRGQQVTLRCSPKSGHDTVSWYQQALGQGPQFIFQYYEEEERQRGNFPDRFSGHQFPNYSSELNVNALLLGDSALYLCASSLELLRGTEAFFGQGTRLTVV.

The chain carries TRBV5-1 and TRBJ1-1; no reliable D call. The CDR3 covers 14 residues. V lost 0 bases to trimming and J lost 2 bases, with 8 bases between them. Germline CDR1 SGHRS, CDR2 YFSETQ. The CDR3 reads CASSLETLNTEAFF. The CDR3 DNA follows: TGCGCCAGCAGCTTGGAAACGCTAAACACTGAAGCTTTCTTT.

The gene calls are TRBV6-1 and TRBJ2-5; perhaps D is TRBD1 or TRBD2 (5 bases each). From germline, CDR1 is MNHNS and CDR2 SASEGT. The CDR3 is 13 amino acids. Deletions cut 5 bases from V and 3 bases from J, with 10 bases between. The CDR3 region is CASSYGGKETQYF. In DNA, the CDR3 is TGTGCCAGCAGTTATGGGGGAAAAGAGACCCAGTACTTC.

The chain links TRBV5-5 to TRBJ2-3, with D perhaps matching TRBD2 (5 bases). The CDR3 loop spans 14 amino acids. Germline V gene lookup returns CDR1 SGHKS and CDR2 YYEKEE (reference sequence). The V end was cut by 3 bases, the J end by 4 bases, with 12 bases between. The CDR3 protein is CASSSPGAADTQYF. CDR3 bases: TGTGCCAGCAGCTCCCCAGGAGCGGCAGATACGCAGTATTTT.

The chain combines TRBV5-1 with TRBJ1-1, with TRBD1 identical over 8 bases. The V gene's germline CDR1 is SGHRS and CDR2 YFSETQ. This CDR3 is 15 amino acids long. V shed 3 bases, J shed 6 bases, and the junction held 10 bases outside the gene matches. In DNA, the CDR3 is TGCGCCAGCAGCTACGGGGACAGGTCGGGCTCTGAAGCTTTCTTT. Translated, it gives CASSYGDRSGSEAFF.

A single count supports this clone. J is TRBJ2-3 and V is TRBV7-8; 11 bases agree with TRBD2. This CDR3 contains 16 residues. The germline V gene encodes CDR1 SGHVS and CDR2 FQNEAQ. The trim removed 5 bases at V and 3 bases at J, leaving 7 bases unmatched. The DNA of the CDR3 is TGTGCCAGCAGCAAAGCGACTAGCGGGAAAACAGATACGCAGTATTTT. This codes for CASSKATSGKTDTQYF.

The chain is built from TRBV18 and TRBJ1-1, with D perhaps matching TRBD1 (6 bases). V was trimmed by 0 bases and J by 0 bases, leaving 8 bases between them. The CDR3 contains 15 residues. Germline V gene data show CDR1 as KGHSH and CDR2 as LQKENI. The CDR3 loop reads CASSPPGTLNTEAFF. The CDR3 DNA follows: TGTGCCAGCTCACCACCGGGGACATTGAACACTGAAGCTTTCTTT.

V is TRBV9 and J is TRBJ1-5; D not certain. Germline V CDR1 and CDR2: SGDLS, YYNGEE. There are 13 residues in the CDR3. V lost 1 base, J lost 7 bases, and 9 bases lay in between. DNA of the CDR3: TGTGCCAGCAGCGTAACGGTGGGCCAGCCCCAGCATTTT. Protein sequence: CASSVTVGQPQHF.

The chain uses TRBV11-2 and TRBJ1-3, with TRBD1 matching 9 bases. With 5 bases clipped from V and 4 bases from J, the junction kept 12 bases outside the gene matches. The CDR3 loop spans 17 amino acids. Germline V gene data show CDR1 as SGHAT and CDR2 as FQNNGV. The DNA for the CDR3 is TGTGCCAGCAGCAGTTCCGGGACAGGGATGTTCGGAAACACCATATATTTT. It codes for CASSSSGTGMFGNTIYF. The full variable domain, with the rest looked up from reference TRBV11-2 and TRBJ1-3, is EAGVAQSPRYKIIEKRQSVAFWCNPISGHATLYWYQQILGQGPKLLIQFQNNGVVDDSQLPKDRFSAERLKGVDSTLKIQPAKLEDSAVYLCASSSSGTGMFGNTIYFGEGSWLTVV.

The V call is TRBV11-3, the J call TRBJ2-3, with D hard to call. Germline V lookup: CDR1 SGHNT, CDR2 YENEEA. The CDR3 sequence is 15 residues long. V was pared by 1 base and J by 2 bases, with 10 bases between. The CDR3 here is CASSLGLIATDTQYF. The DNA for the CDR3 is TGTGCCAGCAGCTTAGGTCTCATTGCCACAGATACGCAGTATTTT.

The chain joins TRBV9 to TRBJ2-5; tentative D call: TRBD1 (5 bases). CDR3 length equals 15 residues. Germline V gene data show CDR1 as SGDLS and CDR2 as YYNGEE. V shed 3 bases and J shed 0 bases, with 12 bases lying between them. In DNA, the CDR3 is TGTGCCAGCAGCGAATCAGGGATGTACCAAGAGACCCAGTACTTC. Protein product: CASSESGMYQETQYF.

This clone was observed a few times. The chain links TRBV11-2 to TRBJ1-1; TRBD1 agrees at 9 bases. After removal of 5 bases from V and 11 bases from J, the junction contained 9 bases not matched to a gene. The CDR3 has 13 amino acids. Germline lookup yields CDR1 SGHAT and CDR2 FQNNGV. This CDR3 reads CASSPYDRGEAFF. CDR3 DNA: TGTGCCAGCAGCCCGTACGACAGGGGGGAGGCTTTCTTT.

The chain employs TRBV28 and TRBJ1-4; 12 nucleotides match TRBD1. CDR3 size: 15 residues. Germline CDR1 and CDR2: MDHEN and SYDVKM. V dropped 2 bases and J dropped 11; count of bases not matched to a gene: 6. The CDR3 is CASSLVGDRGLKLFF. The CDR3 DNA is TGTGCCAGCAGTTTAGTGGGGGACAGGGGGCTGAAACTGTTTTTT.

The chain is built from TRBV19 and TRBJ1-1, with TRBD1 identical over 7 bases. Per germline, CDR1 LNHDA and CDR2 SQIVND (reference sequence). With V trimmed by 5 bases and J by 2 bases, 11 bases remained unmatched. The CDR3 consists of 16 residues. The CDR3 region is CASSSNSGTVNTEAFF. The DNA for the CDR3 is TGTGCCAGTAGTTCAAACTCCGGGACAGTAAACACTGAAGCTTTCTTT.

V usage is TRBV18 and J usage is TRBJ2-7, with 7 bases fitting TRBD1. The CDR3 consists of 14 residues. Trimming took 2 bases from V and 6 from J; bases not matched to a gene: 7. Germline CDR1 reads KGHSH; CDR2 reads LQKENI. Written as DNA, the CDR3 is TGTGCCAGCTCACCAGAATCGACAGGGTCCGAGCAGTACTTC. Translation gives CASSPESTGSEQYF. The full variable domain, in which reference TRBV18 and TRBJ2-7 provide the parts outside the CDR3, is NAGVMQNPRHLVRRRGQEARLRCSPMKGHSHVYWYRQLPEEGLKFMVYLQKENIIDESGMPKERFSAEFPKEGPSILRIQQVVRGDSAAYFCASSPESTGSEQYFGPGTRLTVT.

J is TRBJ2-5 and V is TRBV13; 7 bases map to TRBD2. The CDR3 sequence is 13 residues long. Trimming removed 3 bases from V and 5 bases from J; junction bases left unmatched: 3. Germline CDR1 is PRHDT and CDR2 is FYEKMQ (reference sequence). Here the CDR3 reads CASSFRRGETQYF. CDR3 DNA sequence: TGTGCCAGCAGCTTTAGGCGGGGGGAGACCCAGTACTTC.

The V gene is TRBV7-8, the J gene TRBJ2-3; TRBD2 agrees at 11 bases. The V gene end was trimmed by 2 bases and the J gene end by 0 bases; junction bases not matched to a gene: 4. The CDR3 consists of 17 residues. Germline V CDR1 and CDR2: SGHVS, FQNEAQ. As DNA, the CDR3 is TGTGCCAGCAGCTTAAGGACTAGCGGGCCTAGCACAGATACGCAGTATTTT. Encoded protein: CASSLRTSGPSTDTQYF.

This chain links TRBV10-3 with TRBJ2-7; the D gene is possibly TRBD1 (6 bases). The CDR3 spans 13 residues. Per germline, CDR1 ENHRY and CDR2 SYGVKD. V lost 4 bases, J lost 9 bases, and 16 bases lay in between. CDR3 DNA sequence: TGTGCCATCAGTGGACAGGACGGAGTCGGGCAGTACTTC. It encodes CAISGQDGVGQYF.

This chain connects TRBV15 to TRBJ1-4; 7 bases align to TRBD1. J lost 8 bases, V lost 1 base, and 4 bases had no gene match. The V gene's germline CDR1 is LNHNV and CDR2 YYDKDF (reference sequence). The CDR3 has 14 residues. CDR3 loop: CATSRAGGLEKLFF. For the CDR3, the DNA is TGTGCCACCAGCAGAGCAGGGGGTTTGGAAAAACTGTTTTTT.

The genes are TRBV2 and TRBJ2-6; TRBD1 agrees at 7 bases. The CDR3 is 14 residues long. CDR1 and CDR2 (germline): SNHLY, FYNNEI. V lost 6 bases to trimming and J lost 4 bases; unmatched junction nucleotides: 3. The CDR3 DNA is TGTGCCAGCAGGACAGGGATAGGGGCCAACGTCCTGACTTTC. It specifies CASRTGIGANVLTF.

Comment on this clone: One junction end does not reproduce the germline sequence, and a read error may be involved. The V call is TRBV19, the J call TRBJ1-2; no reliable D call. In germline, CDR1 is LNHDA, CDR2 SQIVND (reference sequence). The CDR3 covers 14 residues. CDR3 coding DNA: TGTGCCAGTAGTCCGGGTTTCGCTAACAATGGCTACACCTTC. Translated: CASSPGFANNGYTF. Supplemented by reference TRBV19 and TRBJ1-2, the full variable domain reads DGGITQSPKYLFRKEGQNVTLSCEQNLNHDAMYWYRQDPGQGLRLIYYSQIVNDFQKGDIAEGYSVSREKKESFPLTVTSAQKNPTAFYLCASSPGFANNGYTFGSGTRLTVV.

V and J are TRBV19 and TRBJ1-1, with 8 bases lining up with TRBD1. The CDR3 length is 15 residues. V shed 6 bases and J 6 bases; nucleotides not matched to a gene: 12. Germline loops: CDR1 LNHDA, CDR2 SQIVND (reference sequence). In nucleotides, the CDR3 is TGTGCCAGTAGAACTCAGGGGGCGATAGTGGCTGAAGCTTTCTTT. This sequence encodes CASRTQGAIVAEAFF.

V usage is TRBV5-1 and J usage is TRBJ2-2; D tentatively fits TRBD1 or TRBD2 (6 bases each). CDR1 SGHRS and CDR2 YFSETQ come from the germline V gene. With 2 bases removed from V and 1 base from J, the gap between germline ends came to 12 bases. The CDR3 totals 16 residues. CDR3 sequence reads: CASSFWAGQNTGELFF. CDR3 DNA sequence: TGCGCCAGCAGCTTCTGGGCGGGACAGAACACCGGGGAGCTGTTTTTT.

V is TRBV30 and J is TRBJ2-7; TRBD2 aligns across 7 bases. The CDR3 spans 14 residues. The J segment lost 4 bases and the V segment lost 0 bases, leaving 6 bases of the junction unmatched. Germline values: CDR1 GTSNPN, CDR2 SVGIG (reference sequence). CDR3: CAWSVGGSRYEQYF. For the CDR3, the DNA is TGTGCCTGGAGTGTTGGCGGGAGTCGGTACGAGCAGTACTTC.

The chain employs TRBV5-1 and TRBJ1-1, with D tentatively TRBD1 (5 bases). Germline values: CDR1 SGHRS, CDR2 YFSETQ. CDR3 size: 15 residues. The germline V and J ends were trimmed by 1 base and 9 bases, with 19 bases remaining between them. CDR3 amino acids: CASSLLPLGGDKAFF. CDR3 bases: TGCGCCAGCAGCTTGCTCCCGCTCGGGGGAGATAAAGCTTTCTTT.

The chain joins TRBV6-5 to TRBJ2-7; tentatively, D is TRBD1 (5 bases). V lost 0 bases, J lost 7 bases, and 13 bases lay in between. The CDR3 length is 14 residues. Germline V CDR1 and CDR2: MNHEY, SVGAGI. The chain's CDR3 is CASSYSSGLREQYF. CDR3 coding DNA: TGTGCCAGCAGTTACTCGTCAGGGTTACGAGAGCAGTACTTC.

This chain links TRBV5-1 with TRBJ2-7; 7 positions agree with TRBD1. Germline CDR1 and CDR2: SGHRS and YFSETQ. V was pared by 4 bases and J by 3 bases, with 10 bases of the junction left unmatched. The CDR3 has 15 amino acids. The CDR3 sequence is CASSLPDRDHYEQYF. In DNA form, the CDR3 reads TGCGCCAGCAGCCTTCCCGACAGGGACCACTACGAGCAGTACTTC.

This chain links TRBV6-6 with TRBJ2-7; 10 nucleotides line up with TRBD2. With 4 bases clipped from V and 3 bases from J, the junction kept 6 bases outside the gene matches. Germline-derived CDR1 and CDR2 are MNHNY and SVGAGI (reference sequence). This CDR3 has 15 amino acids. Here the CDR3 reads CASSWGLALGYEQYF. CDR3 bases: TGTGCCAGCAGTTGGGGACTAGCGCTGGGCTACGAGCAGTACTTC.

The rearrangement links TRBV18 to TRBJ1-1; 8 positions agree with TRBD1. The V gene end was trimmed by 3 bases and the J gene end by 0 bases; junction bases not matched to a gene: 9. Germline-derived CDR1 and CDR2 are KGHSH and LQKENI. The CDR3 extends over 17 amino acids. For the CDR3, the DNA is TGTGCCAGCTCACCCGGGACAGGCTCATTCATGAACACTGAAGCTTTCTTT. Protein: CASSPGTGSFMNTEAFF.

This sequence joins TRBV19 and TRBJ2-7; D is perhaps TRBD2 (6 bases). The CDR3 contains 16 residues. Germline-derived CDR1 and CDR2 are LNHDA and SQIVND (reference sequence). V was trimmed by 5 bases and J by 1 base, leaving 18 bases between them. This CDR3 reads CASSDRWEALSYEQYF. The CDR3 DNA reads as TGTGCCAGTAGTGACCGGTGGGAGGCCCTTTCCTACGAGCAGTACTTC.